The present T cell receptor beta chain was sequenced within a study of control samples from healthy donors and cancer patients. CDR3 length: 16 residues. The germline CDR1 and CDR2 sequences are SGHNT and YYREEE (reference sequence). Between the trimmed V and J ends, which lost 0 bases and 2 bases, there was a span of 11 bases. This table comes from immunoSEQ multiplex PCR, and its TCRdb copy is limited to in-frame clones, with some not included. Of around 110,000 clones listed, 75% to 90% are singletons. This clonotype was sampled from a woman between 45 and 60 years old with colorectal cancer. Sample: PBMCs. This sequence joins TRBV5-4 and TRBJ2-2, with D perhaps matching TRBD2 (5 bases). DNA of the CDR3: TGTGCCAGCAGCTTGGACCCCGGGGTCAACACCGGGGAGCTGTTTTTT. It yields the protein CASSLDPGVNTGELFF.